This T cell receptor (beta chain) was documented in a study of T-cell reconstitution after alpha-beta-depleted transplantation in children. General observations from the study: Diversity and T-cell counts at one year after transplant derived mostly from new T cells. Reported findings indicate that, about two months after transplant, alpha-beta T cells came from several hundred expanded clones, which were derived from non-depleted graft cells. Where some patients showed high TCRbeta diversity at day 60, it came from recipient T cells and thymic progenitors that had survived.

As to this clonotype: Its antigen is not identified.

Unique molecular identifiers featured in how the TCRbeta library was prepared. TCRdb re-called the PCR reads through MiXCR, storing one row per CDR3 protein. The sample shows fewer than 750,000 distinct CDR3 sequences, 23% of them seen only once. The sequencing used PBMCs, mostly from graft donor cells, collected 360 days after TCRalphabeta/CD19-depleted stem cell transplant. The clonotype was recovered from a boy less than two years old who had a stem cell transplant for acute myeloid leukemia, so the T cells may come from the graft donor.

Written as DNA, the CDR3 is TGTGCCAGCAGTCTCAGACCCTCCGGGACAGCCTACCGTGAAGCTTTCTTT. This translates into CASSLRPSGTAYREAFF. The V and J genes are TRBV6-5 and TRBJ1-1; 7 nucleotides agree with TRBD1. Looked up from germline, CDR1 is MNHEY and CDR2 is SVGAGI. The junction had 19 bases not matched to a gene; V was cut back by 5 bases and J by 7 bases. The CDR3 length is 17 residues.